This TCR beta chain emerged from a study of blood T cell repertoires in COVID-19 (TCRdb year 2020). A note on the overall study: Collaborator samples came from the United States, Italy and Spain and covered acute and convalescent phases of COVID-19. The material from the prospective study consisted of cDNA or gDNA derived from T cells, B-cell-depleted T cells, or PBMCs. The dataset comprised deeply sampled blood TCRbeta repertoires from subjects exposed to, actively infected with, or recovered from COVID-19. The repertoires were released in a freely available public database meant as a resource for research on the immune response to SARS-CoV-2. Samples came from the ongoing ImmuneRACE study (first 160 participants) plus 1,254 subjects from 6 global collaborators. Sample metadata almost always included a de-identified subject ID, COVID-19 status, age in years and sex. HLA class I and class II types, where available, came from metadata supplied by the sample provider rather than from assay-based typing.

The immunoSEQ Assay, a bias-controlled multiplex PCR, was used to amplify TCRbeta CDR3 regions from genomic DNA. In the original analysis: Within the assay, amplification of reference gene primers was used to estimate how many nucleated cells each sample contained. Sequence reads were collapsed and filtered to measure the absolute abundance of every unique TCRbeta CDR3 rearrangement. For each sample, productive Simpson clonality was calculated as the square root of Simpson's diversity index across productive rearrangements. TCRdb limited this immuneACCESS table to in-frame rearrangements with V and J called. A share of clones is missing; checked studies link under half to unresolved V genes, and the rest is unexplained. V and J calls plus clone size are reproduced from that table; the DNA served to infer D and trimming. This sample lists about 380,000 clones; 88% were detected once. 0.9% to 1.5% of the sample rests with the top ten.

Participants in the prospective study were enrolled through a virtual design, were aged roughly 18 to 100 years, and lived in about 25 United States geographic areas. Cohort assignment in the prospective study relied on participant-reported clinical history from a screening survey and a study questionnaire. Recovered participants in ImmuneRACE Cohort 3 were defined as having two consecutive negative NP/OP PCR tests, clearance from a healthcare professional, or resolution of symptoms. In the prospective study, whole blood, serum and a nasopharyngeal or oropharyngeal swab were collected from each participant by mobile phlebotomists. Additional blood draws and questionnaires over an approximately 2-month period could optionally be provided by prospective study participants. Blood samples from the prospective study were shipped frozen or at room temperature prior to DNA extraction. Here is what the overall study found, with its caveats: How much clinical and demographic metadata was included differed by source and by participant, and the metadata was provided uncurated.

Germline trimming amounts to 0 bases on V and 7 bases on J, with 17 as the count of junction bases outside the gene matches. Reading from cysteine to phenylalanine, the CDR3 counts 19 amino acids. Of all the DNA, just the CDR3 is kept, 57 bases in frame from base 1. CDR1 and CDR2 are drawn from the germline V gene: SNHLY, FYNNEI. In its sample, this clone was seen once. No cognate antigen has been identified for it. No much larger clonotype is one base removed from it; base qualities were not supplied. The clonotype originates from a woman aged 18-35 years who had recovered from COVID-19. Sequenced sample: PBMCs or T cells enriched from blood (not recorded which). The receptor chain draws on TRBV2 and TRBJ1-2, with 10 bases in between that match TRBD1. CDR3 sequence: CASSEAGIYGQGGMIGYTF. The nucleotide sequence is TGTGCCAGCAGTGAAGCGGGAATTTACGGACAGGGGGGGATGATTGGCTACACCTTC.